These 8 T cell receptor beta chains were sequenced from one sample in a study of somatic mutations in cytotoxic T cells in rheumatoid arthritis. The assay was immunoSEQ multiplex PCR, and TCRdb's table has in-frame clones only and misses some. The data show 15,000 to 20,000 clones, around 83% seen once. The specimen was CD8+ T cells sorted from blood. These receptors were collected from a man aged 18 to 29 with rheumatoid arthritis.

Only a few counts were recorded for this clone. The chain joins TRBV29-1 to TRBJ1-1; 7 positions match TRBD1. Germline CDR1 SQVTM, CDR2 ANQGSEA. The trim removed 8 bases at V and 0 bases at J, leaving 3 bases unmatched. The CDR3 sequence is 12 residues long. This CDR3 is CSIQGMNTEAFF. The CDR3 DNA follows: TGCAGCATACAGGGGATGAACACTGAAGCTTTCTTT.

This clone was observed a handful of times. This chain joins TRBV6-1 and TRBJ2-7, with TRBD1 identical over 9 bases. CDR3 length: 15 amino acids. The J segment lost 0 bases and the V segment lost 0 bases, leaving 0 bases of the junction unmatched. Germline V gives CDR1 MNHNS, CDR2 SASEGT. Here the CDR3 reads CASSEATGGSYEQYF. As DNA, the CDR3 is TGTGCCAGCAGTGAAGCGACAGGGGGCTCCTACGAGCAGTACTTC.

This clone has a single count. The chain has TRBV6-1 and TRBJ2-5, with D unresolved. The CDR3 totals 14 residues. CDR1 and CDR2 from the germline V gene are MNHNS and SASEGT. Trimming removed 0 bases at V and 7 bases at J, with 12 bases between. The CDR3 DNA sequence: TGTGCCAGCAGTGAAGCAGGAAGGTCACGGACCCAGTACTTC. Its protein is CASSEAGRSRTQYF.

J is TRBJ2-1 and V is TRBV28; 7 nucleotides match TRBD1. CDR3 length: 15 residues. The ends lost 2 bases at V and 2 bases at J; junction bases unmatched: 3. CDR1 is MDHEN and CDR2 is SYDVKM in the germline V gene. CDR3 amino acids: CASSLMDRPYNEQFF. CDR3 in DNA: TGTGCCAGCAGTTTAATGGACAGGCCCTACAATGAGCAGTTCTTC.

The V gene is TRBV29-1, the J gene TRBJ2-7, with D possibly TRBD2 on 6 matching bases. Trimming removed 4 bases from V and 5 bases from J, with 12 bases in between. The CDR3 length is 12 residues. Germline V lookup: CDR1 SQVTM, CDR2 ANQGSEA. In DNA, the CDR3 is TGCAGCGTTGGCGCGGGAAGAAACGAGCAGTACTTC. Translated: CSVGAGRNEQYF.

V and J are TRBV6-1 and TRBJ1-5; no definite D call. The CDR3 is 13 amino acids. Germline assignment: CDR1 MNHNS and CDR2 SASEGT. The V and J ends lost 1 base and 7 bases respectively, with 8 bases between them. The CDR3 DNA sequence: TGTGCCAGCAGTGAAGTCATACGCCAGCCCCAGCATTTT. Amino acid sequence: CASSEVIRQPQHF.

The V and J genes are TRBV6-5 and TRBJ1-6; TRBD1 agrees at 7 bases. Germline V gives CDR1 MNHEY, CDR2 SVGAGI. After removal of 4 bases from V and 2 bases from J, the junction contained 2 bases not matched to a gene. CDR3 length: 15 amino acids. This CDR3 is CASSWDSPYNSPLHF. The CDR3 DNA reads as TGTGCCAGCAGTTGGGACAGCCCCTATAATTCACCCCTCCACTTT.

This clone was observed a single time. This sequence joins TRBV7-2 and TRBJ1-2; D is uncertain. CDR1 is SGHTA and CDR2 is FQGNSA in the germline V gene. The CDR3 covers 13 residues. The germline V and J ends were trimmed by 4 bases and 6 bases, with 12 bases remaining between them. The CDR3 bases are TGTGCCAGCAGCTCGAATTCGGGTAATGGCTACACCTTC. Translation: CASSSNSGNGYTF.